The rows below give T cell receptor beta chains drawn from one sample of a study of T-cell memory formation after mild COVID-19. TCRdb used MiXCR to reprocess the 5' RACE reads, holding one entry per CDR3 protein. Among around 400,000 distinct CDR3 sequences, approximately 24% were seen once, and the ten largest hold 8.5% to 9%. The specimen sequenced was PBMCs or a T cell subset sorted from them (not recorded which). The receptors derive from an adult woman who had mild COVID-19 (a few samples of this study predate the infection). Cell type and time point are not known. CDR3s include the opening cysteine and the closing phenylalanine or tryptophan. A D gene is named only where the DNA matches it firmly. For some rows the clone size is stated as once, few or many, or as a class when expanded; others skip it.

TRBJ2-4,NA,TRBV24-1,many,CATSEAGPSSQYF,TGTGCCACCAGTGAAGCAGGCCCCAGCAGTCAGTACTTC
TRBJ2-2,NA,TRBV4-2,many,CASSQVDRESGELFF,TGTGCCAGCAGCCAAGTAGACCGGGAGAGCGGGGAGCTGTTTTTT
TRBJ2-5,TRBD1,TRBV6-5,few,CASTTPDRTGTQYF,TGTGCCAGCACCACCCCCGACAGGACAGGAACCCAGTACTTC
TRBJ2-1,TRBD1,TRBV7-8,NA,CASSWGTVRNEQFF,TGTGCCAGCAGCTGGGGGACAGTGCGAAATGAGCAGTTCTTC
TRBJ2-3,NA,TRBV29-1,few,CSVQPLTVSTDTQYF,TGCAGCGTCCAGCCGCTGACAGTTAGCACAGATACGCAGTATTTT
TRBJ1-1,TRBD1,TRBV9,NA,CASSEVSGGADPEAFF,TGTGCCAGCAGCGAGGTTTCAGGGGGCGCGGATCCTGAAGCTTTCTTT
TRBJ1-2,NA,TRBV19,NA,CASSTPLGGNYGYTF,TGTGCCAGTAGTACCCCATTGGGGGGGAACTATGGCTACACCTTC
TRBJ2-1,TRBD1,TRBV2,once,CASSVARQGVYNEQFF,TGTGCCAGCAGTGTCGCAAGACAGGGGGTTTACAATGAGCAGTTCTTC
TRBJ2-2,TRBD2,TRBV2,few,CASSESGLALTGELFF,TGTGCCAGCAGTGAATCTGGACTAGCTCTCACCGGGGAGCTGTTTTTT
TRBJ2-5,TRBD2,TRBV6-1,many,CASSSREGGGQETQYF,TGTGCCAGCAGTTCCCGGGAGGGCGGGGGCCAAGAGACCCAGTACTTC
TRBJ2-6,TRBD1,TRBV4-1,NA,CASSQDWGQAASGANVLTF,TGCGCCAGCAGCCAAGATTGGGGACAGGCAGCCTCTGGGGCCAACGTCCTGACTTTC
TRBJ1-2,NA,TRBV6-5,many,CASSRAGNYGYTF,TGTGCCAGCAGTAGGGCCGGTAACTATGGCTACACCTTC